This T cell receptor (beta chain) was retrieved from a study of blood T cell repertoires in COVID-19. Background on the study: Specimens from acute and convalescent COVID-19 originated in the United States, Italy and Spain. PBMCs, B-cell-depleted T cells, or T cells were the source of the cDNA or gDNA that made up the material.

CDR1 and CDR2 from the germline V gene are MNHEY and SMNVEV (reference sequence). The CDR3 extends over 12 amino acids. The V end lost 4 bases, the J end lost 7 bases, and 11 bases lay between the germline ends. In the original processing: Amplification of reference gene primers was used by the study to estimate nucleated cell counts. TCRdb keeps only in-frame clones here, not all; method: immunoSEQ multiplex PCR. V, J and clone size were drawn from that table, and D and trimming were deduced from the DNA. This sample has more than 250,000 clones, with roughly 88% found just once. The receptor's source is a woman aged 50 to 60 with acute or convalescent COVID-19. The chain couples TRBV27 to TRBJ2-7; no clear D gene. Input material: peripheral blood. DNA for the CDR3: TGTGCCAGCAGTTCGCCAGTCGGGGAGCAGTACTTC. Encoded protein: CASSSPVGEQYF.